These T cell receptor beta chains were read from a single sample in a study of CD4 T cells in relation to SARS-CoV-2 and coronaviruses. Measured with immunoSEQ multiplex PCR; TCRdb has only the in-frame clones, and not every one. Of approximately 70,000 clones listed, approximately 95% are singletons. Sequencing was carried out using naive CD4+ T cells from PBMCs. The source is a human donor in good health. CDR3s include the opening cysteine and the closing phenylalanine or tryptophan. D genes are given only for firm matches. The size of a clone is reported for some rows only, either as once, few or many, or as a class for expanded clones.

j_call: TRBJ1-2
clone_size: .
v_call: TRBV5-4
d_call: TRBD1
cdr3_aa: CASSQGDSNYGYTF
cdr3_nt: TGTGCCAGCAGCCAGGGGGACTCTAACTATGGCTACACCTTC

j_call: TRBJ2-4
clone_size: .
v_call: TRBV12-3/TRBV12-4
d_call: .
cdr3_aa: CASSSENIQYF
cdr3_nt: TGTGCCAGCAGTTCCGAGAACATTCAGTACTTC

j_call: TRBJ2-1
clone_size: .
v_call: TRBV5-1
d_call: TRBD2
cdr3_aa: CASSLALAGSYNEQFF
cdr3_nt: TGCGCCAGCAGCTTGGCACTAGCGGGGAGCTACAATGAGCAGTTCTTC

j_call: TRBJ2-3
clone_size: .
v_call: TRBV9
d_call: .
cdr3_aa: CASSVDWSSTDTQYF
cdr3_nt: TGTGCCAGCAGCGTAGACTGGAGTAGCACAGATACGCAGTATTTT

j_call: TRBJ1-1
clone_size: .
v_call: TRBV7-2
d_call: .
cdr3_aa: CASSLMVGGNTEAFF
cdr3_nt: TGTGCCAGCAGCTTAATGGTAGGAGGGAACACTGAAGCTTTCTTT

j_call: TRBJ1-4
clone_size: .
v_call: TRBV19
d_call: .
cdr3_aa: CASSPRQVYEKLFF
cdr3_nt: TGTGCCAGTAGTCCACGGCAGGTCTATGAAAAACTGTTTTTT

j_call: TRBJ2-2
clone_size: .
v_call: TRBV15
d_call: .
cdr3_aa: CATSRAPRPGITGELFF
cdr3_nt: TGTGCCACCAGCAGAGCCCCCCGGCCAGGGATTACCGGGGAGCTGTTTTTT

j_call: TRBJ2-7
clone_size: .
v_call: TRBV7-2
d_call: TRBD2
cdr3_aa: CASSLSPGGSSYEQYF
cdr3_nt: TGTGCCAGCAGCTTATCGCCCGGGGGGAGCTCCTACGAGCAGTACTTC

j_call: TRBJ2-6
clone_size: few
v_call: TRBV6-2/TRBV6-3
d_call: TRBD1
cdr3_aa: CASSSRQGSGANVLTF
cdr3_nt: TGTGCCAGCAGTAGCAGACAGGGCTCTGGGGCCAACGTCCTGACTTTC

j_call: TRBJ1-6
clone_size: .
v_call: TRBV19
d_call: TRBD1
cdr3_aa: CASSIDQGAEDSPLHF
cdr3_nt: TGTGCCAGTAGTATAGACCAGGGGGCTGAGGATTCACCCCTCCACTTT

j_call: TRBJ2-5
clone_size: .
v_call: TRBV5-1
d_call: TRBD1
cdr3_aa: CASSLRDRAWIETQYF
cdr3_nt: TGCGCCAGCAGCTTGCGGGACAGGGCCTGGATAGAGACCCAGTACTTC

j_call: TRBJ1-4
clone_size: .
v_call: TRBV5-1
d_call: TRBD1
cdr3_aa: CASSPLTGTAGKLFF
cdr3_nt: TGCGCCAGCAGCCCCCTAACCGGGACAGCCGGAAAACTGTTTTTT

j_call: TRBJ2-5
clone_size: .
v_call: TRBV9
d_call: TRBD2
cdr3_aa: CASSDGLGETQYF
cdr3_nt: TGTGCCAGCAGCGATGGACTAGGAGAGACCCAGTACTTC

j_call: TRBJ2-3
clone_size: .
v_call: TRBV6-6
d_call: TRBD2
cdr3_aa: CASRAGLAGGDTQYF
cdr3_nt: TGTGCCAGCAGAGCGGGGTTAGCGGGGGGAGATACGCAGTATTTT

j_call: TRBJ1-5
clone_size: .
v_call: TRBV24-1
d_call: .
cdr3_aa: CATSEAGTRSLNQPQHF
cdr3_nt: TGTGCCACCAGTGAGGCCGGGACAAGGTCCCTGAATCAGCCCCAGCATTTT

j_call: TRBJ1-4
clone_size: .
v_call: TRBV30
d_call: .
cdr3_aa: CAWSPGGGEKLFF
cdr3_nt: TGTGCCTGGAGTCCGGGAGGGGGTGAAAAACTGTTTTTT

j_call: TRBJ2-2
clone_size: .
v_call: TRBV19
d_call: .
cdr3_aa: CASSILRLAPGELFF
cdr3_nt: TGTGCCAGTAGTATACTCAGGCTAGCTCCCGGGGAGCTGTTTTTT

j_call: TRBJ1-5
clone_size: .
v_call: TRBV2
d_call: TRBD1
cdr3_aa: CASRGQGASNQPQHF
cdr3_nt: TGTGCCAGCAGGGGACAGGGGGCTAGCAATCAGCCCCAGCATTTT

j_call: TRBJ2-7
clone_size: .
v_call: TRBV5-1
d_call: .
cdr3_aa: CASSFLGELTYEQYF
cdr3_nt: TGCGCCAGCAGCTTTCTTGGGGAGTTGACCTACGAGCAGTACTTC

j_call: TRBJ1-5
clone_size: .
v_call: TRBV19
d_call: .
cdr3_aa: CASSIGQILNQPQHF
cdr3_nt: TGTGCCAGTAGTATAGGGCAGATTCTCAATCAGCCCCAGCATTTT

j_call: TRBJ2-1
clone_size: .
v_call: TRBV6-1
d_call: .
cdr3_aa: CASRESQLRGVYNEQFF
cdr3_nt: TGTGCCAGCAGAGAATCACAGTTGCGGGGAGTCTACAATGAGCAGTTCTTC

j_call: TRBJ2-2
clone_size: .
v_call: TRBV18
d_call: .
cdr3_aa: CASSRTYEGSTGELFF
cdr3_nt: TGTGCCAGCTCACGAACCTATGAGGGGTCAACTGGGGAGCTGTTTTTT

j_call: TRBJ2-2
clone_size: .
v_call: TRBV5-1
d_call: TRBD2
cdr3_aa: CASSLGPSGSTGELFF
cdr3_nt: TGCGCCAGCAGCTTGGGACCTAGCGGGAGCACCGGGGAGCTGTTTTTT

j_call: TRBJ2-7
clone_size: .
v_call: TRBV10-1
d_call: .
cdr3_aa: CASSESTGGSAYEQYF
cdr3_nt: TGCGCCAGCAGTGAGTCGACAGGCGGAAGTGCCTACGAGCAGTACTTC

j_call: TRBJ1-1
clone_size: .
v_call: TRBV7-2
d_call: TRBD1
cdr3_aa: CASSLATGGTEAFF
cdr3_nt: TGTGCCAGCAGCTTAGCAACAGGGGGCACTGAAGCTTTCTTT

j_call: TRBJ2-1
clone_size: once
v_call: TRBV18
d_call: .
cdr3_aa: CASSGTAEQFF
cdr3_nt: TGTGCCAGCTCCGGGACGGCTGAGCAGTTCTTC

j_call: TRBJ1-2
clone_size: .
v_call: TRBV2
d_call: .
cdr3_aa: CASSVRTANGYTF
cdr3_nt: TGTGCCAGCAGCGTTAGGACAGCCAATGGCTACACCTTC

j_call: TRBJ2-2
clone_size: .
v_call: TRBV2
d_call: .
cdr3_aa: CASSEERKGELFF
cdr3_nt: TGTGCCAGCAGTGAAGAGAGGAAAGGGGAGCTGTTTTTT

j_call: TRBJ2-3
clone_size: .
v_call: TRBV7-3
d_call: TRBD2
cdr3_aa: CASSFLAGGSTDTQYF
cdr3_nt: TGTGCCAGCAGCTTTTTAGCGGGGGGTAGCACAGATACGCAGTATTTT

j_call: TRBJ2-7
clone_size: once
v_call: TRBV18
d_call: .
cdr3_aa: CASSLQASSYEQYF
cdr3_nt: TGTGCCAGCTCACTACAGGCGAGCTCCTACGAGCAGTACTTC

j_call: TRBJ1-1
clone_size: .
v_call: TRBV15
d_call: TRBD1
cdr3_aa: CATSGDRASTEAFF
cdr3_nt: TGTGCCACCAGCGGGGACAGGGCCTCGACTGAAGCTTTCTTT

j_call: TRBJ1-3
clone_size: .
v_call: TRBV5-1
d_call: TRBD1
cdr3_aa: CASSPTGSSTGNTIYF
cdr3_nt: TGCGCCAGCAGCCCGACAGGGAGCTCAACTGGAAACACCATATATTTT

j_call: TRBJ2-2
clone_size: .
v_call: TRBV7-2
d_call: TRBD1
cdr3_aa: CASSAYRGTGELFF
cdr3_nt: TGTGCCAGCAGCGCCTACAGGGGCACCGGGGAGCTGTTTTTT

j_call: TRBJ2-1
clone_size: .
v_call: TRBV24-1
d_call: TRBD1
cdr3_aa: CATSDRDRGHYNEQFF
cdr3_nt: TGTGCCACCAGTGACCGGGACAGGGGGCATTACAATGAGCAGTTCTTC

j_call: TRBJ2-3
clone_size: once
v_call: TRBV5-4
d_call: TRBD2
cdr3_aa: CASSPGTSGSRTDTQYF
cdr3_nt: TGTGCCAGCAGCCCCGGGACTAGCGGGAGTAGGACAGATACGCAGTATTTT

j_call: TRBJ2-2
clone_size: few
v_call: TRBV3-1/TRBV3-2
d_call: TRBD2
cdr3_aa: CASSQFLAGGTGELFF
cdr3_nt: TGTGCCAGCAGCCAGTTTCTAGCGGGAGGAACCGGGGAGCTGTTTTTT

j_call: TRBJ2-7
clone_size: .
v_call: TRBV10-3
d_call: .
cdr3_aa: CAISGSRVSEQYF
cdr3_nt: TGTGCCATCAGTGGGTCACGGGTGAGCGAGCAGTACTTC

j_call: TRBJ2-3
clone_size: .
v_call: TRBV6-2/TRBV6-3
d_call: .
cdr3_aa: CASSYFKGSDLSTDTQYF
cdr3_nt: TGTGCCAGCAGTTATTTTAAGGGCAGCGACCTTAGCACAGATACGCAGTATTTT

j_call: TRBJ2-2
clone_size: .
v_call: TRBV3-1/TRBV3-2
d_call: TRBD1
cdr3_aa: CASSPITGTGHTGELFF
cdr3_nt: TGTGCCAGCAGTCCAATAACCGGGACAGGTCACACCGGGGAGCTGTTTTTT

j_call: TRBJ2-1
clone_size: .
v_call: TRBV28
d_call: TRBD2
cdr3_aa: CASSSSGGSYNEQFF
cdr3_nt: TGTGCCAGCAGTTCTAGCGGGGGCTCCTACAATGAGCAGTTCTTC

j_call: TRBJ2-1
clone_size: .
v_call: TRBV7-3
d_call: TRBD1
cdr3_aa: CASSSRTGSSYNEQFF
cdr3_nt: TGTGCCAGCAGCTCCCGGACAGGTAGCTCCTACAATGAGCAGTTCTTC

j_call: TRBJ2-3
clone_size: .
v_call: TRBV30
d_call: TRBD2
cdr3_aa: CAWSRAGGGGTQYF
cdr3_nt: TGTGCCTGGAGTAGGGCGGGGGGCGGAGGGACGCAGTATTTT

j_call: TRBJ1-3
clone_size: .
v_call: TRBV30
d_call: .
cdr3_aa: CAWSAQRERSLGNTIYF
cdr3_nt: TGTGCCTGGAGCGCCCAGCGGGAGAGAAGCCTTGGAAACACCATATATTTT

j_call: TRBJ2-1
clone_size: .
v_call: TRBV18
d_call: .
cdr3_aa: CASSPLFGGSEQFF
cdr3_nt: TGTGCCAGCTCACCACTATTCGGGGGCAGTGAGCAGTTCTTC

j_call: TRBJ1-2
clone_size: once
v_call: TRBV30
d_call: .
cdr3_aa: CAWSEGTGGYTF
cdr3_nt: TGTGCCTGGAGTGAGGGGACGGGTGGCTACACCTTC

j_call: TRBJ2-3
clone_size: .
v_call: TRBV28
d_call: TRBD1
cdr3_aa: CASRDRTRQFTDTQYF
cdr3_nt: TGTGCCAGCAGGGACAGGACTCGCCAGTTCACAGATACGCAGTATTTT

j_call: TRBJ2-7
clone_size: .
v_call: TRBV5-4
d_call: .
cdr3_aa: CASSLDRGLRAGEQYF
cdr3_nt: TGTGCCAGCAGCTTGGACAGGGGTTTGAGGGCGGGGGAGCAGTACTTC

j_call: TRBJ2-2
clone_size: few
v_call: TRBV5-1
d_call: .
cdr3_aa: CASSLSLGTGELFF
cdr3_nt: TGCGCCAGCAGCTTGTCCCTGGGAACCGGGGAGCTGTTTTTT

j_call: TRBJ2-7
clone_size: .
v_call: TRBV9
d_call: .
cdr3_aa: CASSVGPISEQYF
cdr3_nt: TGTGCCAGCAGCGTAGGCCCGATATCCGAGCAGTACTTC

j_call: TRBJ1-1
clone_size: .
v_call: TRBV9
d_call: .
cdr3_aa: CASSRSGSVNTEAFF
cdr3_nt: TGTGCCAGCAGCAGATCCGGGTCGGTGAACACTGAAGCTTTCTTT

j_call: TRBJ1-4
clone_size: .
v_call: TRBV5-5
d_call: TRBD1
cdr3_aa: CASSPDRGDEKLFF
cdr3_nt: TGTGCCAGCAGCCCGGACAGGGGGGATGAAAAACTGTTTTTT

j_call: TRBJ2-2
clone_size: .
v_call: TRBV2
d_call: .
cdr3_aa: CASSEAGGLQIGELFF
cdr3_nt: TGTGCCAGCAGTGAGGCCGGGGGGCTGCAGATCGGGGAGCTGTTTTTT

j_call: TRBJ1-2
clone_size: .
v_call: TRBV20-1
d_call: .
cdr3_aa: CSAPVGGYTF
cdr3_nt: TGCAGTGCTCCGGTCGGTGGCTACACCTTC

j_call: TRBJ1-5
clone_size: once
v_call: TRBV18
d_call: TRBD1
cdr3_aa: CASSPQGTGRNQPQHF
cdr3_nt: TGTGCCAGCTCACCACAGGGGACAGGGCGGAATCAGCCCCAGCATTTT

j_call: TRBJ2-1
clone_size: .
v_call: TRBV7-2
d_call: TRBD2
cdr3_aa: CASSPFLAGAHNEQFF
cdr3_nt: TGTGCCAGCAGCCCCTTCCTAGCGGGAGCCCACAATGAGCAGTTCTTC

j_call: TRBJ1-1
clone_size: once
v_call: TRBV28
d_call: .
cdr3_aa: CASSPTNTEAFF
cdr3_nt: TGTGCCAGCAGCCCCACCAACACTGAAGCTTTCTTT

j_call: TRBJ1-4
clone_size: .
v_call: TRBV27
d_call: TRBD1
cdr3_aa: CASRERQGGATNEKLFF
cdr3_nt: TGTGCCAGCAGGGAAAGACAGGGAGGGGCAACTAATGAAAAACTGTTTTTT

j_call: TRBJ2-7
clone_size: .
v_call: TRBV30
d_call: .
cdr3_aa: CAWRAEGGSYEQYF
cdr3_nt: TGTGCCTGGAGGGCCGAGGGGGGATCCTACGAGCAGTACTTC

j_call: TRBJ2-7
clone_size: .
v_call: TRBV5-1
d_call: TRBD1
cdr3_aa: CASSTIGTGLYEQYF
cdr3_nt: TGCGCCAGCAGCACTATCGGGACAGGGCTCTACGAGCAGTACTTC